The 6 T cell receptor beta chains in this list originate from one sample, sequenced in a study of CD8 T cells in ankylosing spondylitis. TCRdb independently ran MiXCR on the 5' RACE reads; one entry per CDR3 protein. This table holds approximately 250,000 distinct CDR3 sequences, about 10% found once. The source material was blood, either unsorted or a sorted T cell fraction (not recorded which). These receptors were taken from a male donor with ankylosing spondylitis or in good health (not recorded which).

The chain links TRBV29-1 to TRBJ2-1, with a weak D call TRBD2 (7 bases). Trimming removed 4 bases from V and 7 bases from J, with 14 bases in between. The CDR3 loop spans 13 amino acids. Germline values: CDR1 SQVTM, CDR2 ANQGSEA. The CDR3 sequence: CSVVWEGGNEQFF. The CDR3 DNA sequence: TGCAGCGTTGTGTGGGAGGGGGGGAATGAGCAGTTCTTC.

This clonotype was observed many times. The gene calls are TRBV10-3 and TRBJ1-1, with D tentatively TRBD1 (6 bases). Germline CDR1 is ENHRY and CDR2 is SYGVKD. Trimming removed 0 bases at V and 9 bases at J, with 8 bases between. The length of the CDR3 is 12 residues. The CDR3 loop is CAISESGQQAFF. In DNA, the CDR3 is TGTGCCATCAGTGAGTCCGGACAGCAAGCTTTCTTT.

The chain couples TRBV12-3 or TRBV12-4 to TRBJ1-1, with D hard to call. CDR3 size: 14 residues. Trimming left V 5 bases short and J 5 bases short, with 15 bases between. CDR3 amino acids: CASSPPWAGTEAFF. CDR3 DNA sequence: TGTGCCAGCAGTCCCCCTTGGGCAGGTACTGAAGCTTTCTTT.

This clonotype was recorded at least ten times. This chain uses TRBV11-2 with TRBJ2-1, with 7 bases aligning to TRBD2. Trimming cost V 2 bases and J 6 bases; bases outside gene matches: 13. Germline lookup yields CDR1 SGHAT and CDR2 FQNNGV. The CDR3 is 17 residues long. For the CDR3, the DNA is TGTGCCAGCAGCTTAATAGCTCAGAGCGGGATAGCCAATGAGCAGTTCTTC. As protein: CASSLIAQSGIANEQFF.

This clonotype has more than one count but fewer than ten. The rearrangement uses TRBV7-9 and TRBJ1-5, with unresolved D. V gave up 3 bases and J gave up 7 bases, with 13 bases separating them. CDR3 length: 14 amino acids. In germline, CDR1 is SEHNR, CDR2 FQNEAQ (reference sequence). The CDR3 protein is CASSLGSLEQPQHF. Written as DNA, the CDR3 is TGTGCCAGCAGCTTGGGCAGCCTCGAACAGCCCCAGCATTTT.

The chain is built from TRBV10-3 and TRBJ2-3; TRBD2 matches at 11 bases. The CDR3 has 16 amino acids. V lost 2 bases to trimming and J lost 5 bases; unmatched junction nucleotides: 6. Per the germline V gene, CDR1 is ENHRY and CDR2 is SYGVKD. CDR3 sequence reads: CAISERLAGGEDTQYF. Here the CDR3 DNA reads TGTGCCATCAGTGAGAGGCTAGCGGGGGGTGAAGATACGCAGTATTTT.